The clone carrying this T cell receptor beta chain occurred a few times. Its antigen is still unknown. This entry comes from a study of cytomegalovirus exposure and HLA in healthy donors. As for the study in general: The study placed approximately 81% of its roughly 410 genotyped donors in the Caucasian-associated ancestry cluster.

General study points: The investigators catalogued about 170 TCR beta chains as cytomegalovirus-associated. Exclusion applied to some V segments, including TRBV6-2 and TRBV6-3, as they were indistinguishable. Most likely, a cluster of highly shared sequence variants arose as a sequencing artifact.

60 Vbeta and 13 Jbeta primers were used in PCR. Clones were sequenced by immunoSEQ multiplex PCR, and TCRdb holds only the in-frame ones, with some missing. This table has about 97,000 clones, roughly four fifths appearing once. V shed 2 bases and J shed 4 bases, with 12 bases lying between them. The CDR3 covers 14 residues. Germline V gene lookup returns CDR1 LGHNA and CDR2 YNFKEQ. This rearrangement joins TRBV4-2 to TRBJ2-7; D might be TRBD1 (6 bases). The clonotype originates from a man aged 35 to 55 in good health and CMV-seropositive. The sample consisted of PBMCs. The CDR3 nucleotides are TGTGCCAGCAGCCAAAGGACAGCCCAGTACGAGCAGTACTTC. This codes for CASSQRTAQYEQYF.